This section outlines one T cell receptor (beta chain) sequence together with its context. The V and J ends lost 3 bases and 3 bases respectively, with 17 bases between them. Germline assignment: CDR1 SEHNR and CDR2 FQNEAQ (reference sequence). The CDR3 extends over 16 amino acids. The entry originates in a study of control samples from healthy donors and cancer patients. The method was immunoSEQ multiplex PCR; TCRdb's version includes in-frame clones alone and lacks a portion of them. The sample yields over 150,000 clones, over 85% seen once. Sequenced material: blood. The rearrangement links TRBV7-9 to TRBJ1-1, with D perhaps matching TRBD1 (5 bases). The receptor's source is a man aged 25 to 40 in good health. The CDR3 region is CASSLGGGRRDTEAFF. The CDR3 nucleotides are TGTGCCAGCAGCTTGGGGGGAGGGAGGAGAGACACTGAAGCTTTCTTT.